These 28 T cell receptor beta chains were all obtained from the same sample, sequenced in a study of CD4 T cells in relation to SARS-CoV-2 and coronaviruses (dated by TCRdb to the early 2020s). The antigens these receptors bind are not known. Library preparation used the immunoSEQ multiplex PCR assay. TCRdb carries this immuneACCESS record with in-frame sequences only. Its versions omit some clonotypes, under half of them owing to an unresolved V gene in the studies checked, with the rest unexplained. This sample holds about 20,000 clones; roughly 80% were observed only once. 15% to 17% of the sample comes from the top ten. CD4+ T cells from unexposed donors were collected before the COVID-19 pandemic (2011-2018). Following 10 days of culture, the EasySep CD4+ T cell isolation kit was used to isolate CD4+ T cells. The material sequenced was CD4+ T cells from PBMCs, cultured in vitro. The receptor set was obtained from a human donor in good health.

This chain uses TRBV7-9 with TRBJ1-6; D is ambiguous. V lost 1 base and J 3 bases, leaving 7 bases between the germline ends. The CDR3 loop spans 15 amino acids. The germline CDR1 and CDR2 sequences are SEHNR and FQNEAQ (reference sequence). In DNA form, the CDR3 reads TGTGCCAGCAGCTTAGGAGGGTTCTATAATTCACCCCTCCACTTT. It specifies CASSLGGFYNSPLHF.

This rearrangement joins TRBV19 to TRBJ1-1, with 7 bases lining up with TRBD1. The trim removed 5 bases at V and 7 bases at J, leaving 4 bases unmatched. The CDR3 sequence is 12 residues long. The germline CDR1 and CDR2 sequences are LNHDA and SQIVND (reference sequence). The CDR3 region has the DNA TGTGCCAGTAGTCCTCGGGACAGTGAAGCTTTCTTT. Translated, it gives CASSPRDSEAFF.

This clone came up a few times. The rearrangement links TRBV6-5 to TRBJ1-1; D is uncertain. The CDR3 runs 13 residues. Germline V gene lookup returns CDR1 MNHEY and CDR2 SVGAGI. V lost 5 bases to trimming and J lost 8 bases, with 15 bases between them. The CDR3 DNA follows: TGTGCCAGCAGTACCTACACAGCCCTGGAAGCTTTCTTT. It yields the protein CASSTYTALEAFF.

The rearrangement uses TRBV5-5 and TRBJ1-6; D remains ambiguous. V lost 4 bases to trimming and J lost 6 bases, with 8 bases between them. This CDR3 contains 13 residues. The V gene's germline CDR1 is SGHKS and CDR2 YYEKEE (reference sequence). This CDR3 reads CASSRNLNSPLHF. The CDR3 DNA reads TGTGCCAGCAGCCGAAACCTTAATTCACCCCTCCACTTT.

V usage is TRBV18 and J usage is TRBJ1-2, with no clear D. Trimming pared 5 bases from V and 5 bases from J, leaving 12 bases between. The CDR3 is 13 amino acids. Looked up from germline, CDR1 is KGHSH and CDR2 is LQKENI. The CDR3 is CASSSGPEYGYTF. CDR3 in DNA: TGTGCCAGCTCAAGTGGCCCGGAGTATGGCTACACCTTC.

This clone was seen just once. The V and J genes are TRBV27 and TRBJ1-4; D unresolved. Trimming pared 10 bases from V and 5 bases from J, leaving 14 bases between. The germline V gene encodes CDR1 MNHEY and CDR2 SMNVEV (reference sequence). The CDR3 contains 13 residues. CDR3 region: CATSAASNEKLFF. The CDR3 DNA sequence: TGTGCCACCTCGGCTGCCTCGAATGAAAAACTGTTTTTT.

This sequence joins TRBV5-1 and TRBJ1-1; 8 positions match TRBD1. The germline V gene encodes CDR1 SGHRS and CDR2 YFSETQ. This CDR3 region has 16 residues. With V trimmed by 0 bases and J by 3 bases, 7 bases remained unmatched. In DNA, the CDR3 is TGCGCCAGCAGCTTGGGTGGACAGGGTCCTTACACTGAAGCTTTCTTT. Amino acids: CASSLGGQGPYTEAFF.

The V and J genes are TRBV28 and TRBJ1-5; D gene ambiguous. Per the germline V gene, CDR1 is MDHEN and CDR2 is SYDVKM. Trimming stripped 6 bases from V and 3 bases from J, with 6 bases between. The CDR3 spans 12 residues. The CDR3 spells CASSPLNQPQHF. CDR3 DNA sequence: TGTGCCAGCAGCCCCCTCAATCAGCCCCAGCATTTT.

This clone was seen more than once but under ten times. This chain uses TRBV11-3 with TRBJ2-1; 12 nucleotides align to TRBD2. The CDR3 spans 16 residues. J was trimmed by 7 bases and V by 3 bases; bases with no gene match: 7. Germline V gene lookup returns CDR1 SGHNT and CDR2 YENEEA. Written as DNA, the CDR3 is TGTGCCAGCAGCTTTACACTAGCGGGAGGTCGTAATGAGCAGTTCTTC. Translated, it gives CASSFTLAGGRNEQFF. Supplemented by reference TRBV11-3 and TRBJ2-1, the full variable domain reads EAGVVQSPRYKIIEKKQPVAFWCNPISGHNTLYWYLQNLGQGPELLIRYENEEAVDDSQLPKDRFSAERLKGVDSTLKIQPAELGDSAVYLCASSFTLAGGRNEQFFGPGTRLTVL.

The chain is built from TRBV4-2 and TRBJ1-2; unclear D gene. The CDR3 is made up of 14 amino acids. Germline assignment: CDR1 LGHNA and CDR2 YNFKEQ. The V and J ends lost 1 base and 5 bases respectively, with 11 bases between them. The CDR3 sequence is CASSQGAEEYGYTF. Written as DNA, the CDR3 is TGTGCCAGCAGCCAAGGTGCAGAGGAATATGGCTACACCTTC.

The chain is built from TRBV30 and TRBJ2-2; TRBD1 or TRBD2 may be the D gene (5 bases each). The germline V gene has CDR1 GTSNPN and CDR2 SVGIG (reference sequence). This CDR3 has 13 residues. Trimming removed 2 bases from V and 8 bases from J, with 12 bases in between. The CDR3 DNA sequence: TGTGCCTGGAGTCAACGTGGGGGTGGGGAGCTGTTTTTT. Protein product: CAWSQRGGGELFF.

The J gene is TRBJ2-3, the V gene TRBV24-1; D might be TRBD1 (6 bases). From germline, CDR1 is KGHDR and CDR2 SFDVKD. The CDR3 spans 19 residues. Trimming took off 4 bases at V and 5 bases at J, with 27 bases between the two ends. CDR3 loop: CATSEGAIAYRAHGDTQYF. The CDR3 bases are TGTGCCACCAGTGAGGGGGCTATCGCCTACCGTGCGCATGGAGATACGCAGTATTTT.

This clone was found once. The J gene is TRBJ2-3, the V gene TRBV3-1 (or the pseudogene TRBV3-2); D gene unclear. Germline CDR1 reads LGHDT; CDR2 reads YNNKEL (reference sequence). The CDR3 has 11 amino acids. The germline V and J ends were trimmed by 0 bases and 6 bases, with 1 base remaining between them. The CDR3 reads CASSQEDTQYF. The CDR3 bases are TGTGCCAGCAGCCAAGAGGATACGCAGTATTTT.

The J gene is TRBJ2-1, the V gene TRBV7-2, with D possibly TRBD2 on 5 matching bases. The CDR3 is 16 residues long. The V end was cut by 3 bases, the J end by 0 bases, with 12 bases between. The germline V gene encodes CDR1 SGHTA and CDR2 FQGNSA. CDR3 protein: CASSFASGGSYNEQFF. CDR3 DNA sequence: TGTGCCAGCAGCTTTGCGTCCGGAGGCTCCTACAATGAGCAGTTCTTC.

The rearrangement joins TRBV5-4 to TRBJ2-7, with 11 bases identical to TRBD1. The germline V gene encodes CDR1 SGHNT and CDR2 YYREEE (reference sequence). Trimming cost V 4 bases and J 10 bases; bases outside gene matches: 13. The CDR3 sequence is 15 residues long. The CDR3 here is CASSVRTGGLLNQYF. The DNA of the CDR3 is TGTGCCAGCAGCGTCCGGACAGGGGGCTTATTAAATCAGTACTTC.

The CDR3 coding sequence is TGTGCCAGCAGTGGATTAGACAGGGAAGGATACGAGCAGTACTTC. Translation gives CASSGLDREGYEQYF. V usage is TRBV25-1 and J usage is TRBJ2-7, with 7 bases matching TRBD1. The J segment lost 4 bases and the V segment lost 4 bases, leaving 10 bases of the junction unmatched. The germline V gene has CDR1 MGHDK and CDR2 SYGVNS. The CDR3 runs to 15 residues.

The chain recombines TRBV2 with TRBJ1-5, with D possibly matching TRBD1 (5 bases). The V gene's germline CDR1 is SNHLY and CDR2 FYNNEI. The CDR3 contains 14 residues. The V gene lost 2 bases and the J gene lost 5 bases, with 10 bases spanning the gap. The CDR3 coding sequence is TGTGCCAGCAGTGAACAGGGAAAGGATCAGCCCCAGCATTTT. It is translated as CASSEQGKDQPQHF.

This clone was observed once. This chain joins TRBV27 and TRBJ1-6; D not resolved. This CDR3 has 14 amino acids. The V gene's germline CDR1 is MNHEY and CDR2 SMNVEV (reference sequence). The ends were cut back, 4 bases at V and 5 bases at J, with 9 bases in the middle. The CDR3 region is CASSSPPNNSPLHF. The CDR3 DNA reads TGTGCCAGCAGTTCCCCACCCAATAATTCACCCCTCCACTTT.

The chain uses TRBV18 and TRBJ2-3; D remains ambiguous. CDR3 length: 13 amino acids. The germline CDR1 and CDR2 sequences are KGHSH and LQKENI. The germline V and J ends were trimmed by 0 bases and 8 bases, with 9 bases remaining between them. The CDR3 spells CASSPPSLSTQYF. CDR3 DNA: TGTGCCAGCTCACCACCCAGCCTCAGTACGCAGTATTTT. Full variable domain (remainder filled in from reference TRBV18 and TRBJ2-3): NAGVMQNPRHLVRRRGQEARLRCSPMKGHSHVYWYRQLPEEGLKFMVYLQKENIIDESGMPKERFSAEFPKEGPSILRIQQVVRGDSAAYFCASSPPSLSTQYFGPGTRLTVL.

In nucleotides, the CDR3 is TGTGCCAGCAGCCGTTCCGGGGGGGCGATAAGGAGCTCTGGAAACACCATATATTTT. Protein sequence: CASSRSGGAIRSSGNTIYF. This chain joins TRBV7-4 and TRBJ1-3; weak D call: TRBD1 (6 bases). The ends were cut back, 5 bases at V and 0 bases at J, with 23 bases in the middle. This CDR3 has 19 amino acids. From germline, CDR1 is SGHVT and CDR2 SQSDAQ.

The chain joins TRBV24-1 to TRBJ2-1, with 11 bases fitting TRBD1. J lost 6 bases, V lost 9 bases, and 6 bases had no gene match. CDR3 length: 14 amino acids. Germline CDR1 is KGHDR and CDR2 is SFDVKD. CDR3 region: CATSGDRGSNEQFF. The CDR3 DNA follows: TGTGCCACCTCGGGGGACAGGGGGTCCAATGAGCAGTTCTTC.

A single count supports this clone. The chain has TRBV4-2 and TRBJ1-1; D gene uncertain. Germline values: CDR1 LGHNA, CDR2 YNFKEQ. Trimming pared 2 bases from V and 2 bases from J, leaving 12 bases between. The CDR3 sequence is 15 residues long. CDR3 DNA sequence: TGTGCCAGCAGCCAACCTCAGACGGGAAACACTGAAGCTTTCTTT. Protein product: CASSQPQTGNTEAFF.

The chain has TRBV3-1 (or the pseudogene TRBV3-2) and TRBJ2-1, with D possibly matching TRBD2 (6 bases). The CDR3 runs 12 residues. The germline gives CDR1 LGHDT, CDR2 YNNKEL (reference sequence). V gave up 2 bases and J gave up 13 bases, with 12 bases separating them. CDR3 nucleotides: TGTGCCAGCAGCCAAAACGGGAGAGGTCAGTTCTTC. Amino acids: CASSQNGRGQFF.

The chain carries TRBV3-1 (or the pseudogene TRBV3-2) and TRBJ2-7; D is unresolved. This CDR3 is built from 13 residues. CDR1 and CDR2 from the germline V gene are LGHDT and YNNKEL (reference sequence). Trimming stripped 4 bases from V and 4 bases from J, with 11 bases between. CDR3 region: CASSPRTGYEQYF. For the CDR3, the DNA is TGTGCCAGCAGCCCTAGAACGGGTTACGAGCAGTACTTC.

The chain combines TRBV20-1 with TRBJ2-5; weak D call: TRBD1 (5 bases). Germline-derived CDR1 and CDR2 are DFQATT and SNEGSKA (reference sequence). V dropped 3 bases and J dropped 3 bases, with 23 bases sitting between them. The CDR3 spans 17 residues. The CDR3 loop reads CSASPRNWGFSEETQYF. The CDR3 DNA is TGCAGTGCTAGTCCAAGAAACTGGGGCTTTTCGGAAGAGACCCAGTACTTC.

The chain recombines TRBV19 with TRBJ1-6; the match to TRBD1 covers 7 bases. Germline lookup yields CDR1 LNHDA and CDR2 SQIVND (reference sequence). The CDR3 runs to 15 residues. V lost 8 bases to trimming and J lost 7 bases; unmatched junction nucleotides: 11. CDR3 sequence reads: CASGTGVTINSPLHF. Written as DNA, the CDR3 is TGTGCCAGTGGCACAGGGGTGACTATCAATTCACCCCTCCACTTT.

The chain uses TRBV30 and TRBJ1-1; D remains ambiguous. Trimming took off 2 bases at V and 0 bases at J, with 16 bases between the two ends. From germline, CDR1 is GTSNPN and CDR2 SVGIG (reference sequence). The CDR3 consists of 16 residues. The CDR3 region has the DNA TGTGCCTGGAGTCCCCCTGGGTACAGTATGAACACTGAAGCTTTCTTT. Its protein product is CAWSPPGYSMNTEAFF.

The sample holds one count of this clone. The chain links TRBV6-2 or TRBV6-3 to TRBJ2-5; 8 bases are a match to TRBD1. Per germline, CDR1 MNHEY and CDR2 SVGEGT. The CDR3 runs to 17 residues. With V trimmed by 2 bases and J by 1 base, 9 bases remained unmatched. The CDR3 spells CASSYPNIDRGQETQYF. The CDR3 DNA follows: TGTGCCAGCAGTTACCCAAACATAGACAGGGGCCAAGAGACCCAGTACTTC.